Presented here are 5 T cell receptor beta chains from one specimen sequenced in a study of blood T cells in healthy people across ages. A second PCR of 7 to 11 cycles used a sample-barcoded 5' primer and a J-beta primer mix. MiXCR, run by TCRdb on the 5' RACE reads, gives a single entry per CDR3 protein. The sample holds about 1.6 million distinct CDR3 sequences, roughly 30% seen once. Sequencing was carried out using blood. Receptors originate from a woman in her thirties in good health.

This clonotype showed up just a few times. V and J are TRBV10-2 and TRBJ1-4; maybe TRBD1 (5 bases). The ends were cut back, 9 bases at V and 6 bases at J, with 11 bases in the middle. Germline values: CDR1 WSHSY, CDR2 SAAADI. CDR3 length: 12 residues. CDR3 protein: CASSPGHEKLFF. Written as DNA, the CDR3 is TGCGCCAGTAGCCCAGGGCATGAAAAACTGTTTTTT.

Written as DNA, the CDR3 is TGTGCCAGCAGCCCCCGCAGGACAGGGGACAATGAGCAGTTCTTC. It encodes CASSPRRTGDNEQFF. The chain joins TRBV7-3 to TRBJ2-1; 9 positions match TRBD1. The CDR3 is 15 residues long. V trimming: 5 bases; J trimming: 5 bases; junction bases outside the gene matches: 7. Germline V CDR1 and CDR2: SGHTA, FQGTGA.

This clonotype showed up many times. The chain employs TRBV4-2 and TRBJ2-3; D call uncertain. The V gene's germline CDR1 is LGHNA and CDR2 YNFKEQ. V was pared by 0 bases and J by 3 bases, with 4 bases between. The CDR3 totals 13 residues. This chain's CDR3 is CASSQDPTDTQYF. The CDR3 nucleotides read TGTGCCAGCAGCCAAGACCCGACAGATACGCAGTATTTT.

V gene TRBV5-1 combines with J gene TRBJ1-2, with TRBD1 as a possible D gene (6 bases). The CDR3 runs to 13 residues. Per germline, CDR1 SGHRS and CDR2 YFSETQ. The V end was cut by 4 bases, the J end by 6 bases, with 13 bases between. For the CDR3, the DNA is TGCGCCAGCAGCGAACAGGGTTCAGATGGCTACACCTTC. It yields the protein CASSEQGSDGYTF.

The sample holds a few counts of this clonotype. The V call is TRBV6-2 or TRBV6-3, the J call TRBJ2-3; a weak D match, TRBD2 (6 bases). V lost 8 bases and J 7 bases, leaving 25 bases between the germline ends. Germline CDR1 reads MNHEY; CDR2 reads SVGEGT. There are 16 residues in the CDR3. The CDR3 loop reads CASRRGGTNGYHTQYF. The CDR3 DNA is TGTGCCAGCCGTCGAGGAGGGACCAATGGATACCATACGCAGTATTTT.